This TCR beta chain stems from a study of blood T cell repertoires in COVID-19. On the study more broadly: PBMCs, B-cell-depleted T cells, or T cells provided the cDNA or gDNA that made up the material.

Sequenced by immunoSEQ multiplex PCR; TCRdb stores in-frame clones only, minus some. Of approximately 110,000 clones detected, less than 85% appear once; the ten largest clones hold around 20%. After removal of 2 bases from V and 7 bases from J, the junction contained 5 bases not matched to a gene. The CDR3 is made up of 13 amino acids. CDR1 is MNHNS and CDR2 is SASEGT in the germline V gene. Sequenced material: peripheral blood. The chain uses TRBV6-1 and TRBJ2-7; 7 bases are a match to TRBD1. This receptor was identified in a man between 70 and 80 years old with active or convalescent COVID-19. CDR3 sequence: CASSESTGQEQYF. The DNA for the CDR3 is TGTGCCAGCAGTGAATCCACGGGACAGGAGCAGTACTTC.